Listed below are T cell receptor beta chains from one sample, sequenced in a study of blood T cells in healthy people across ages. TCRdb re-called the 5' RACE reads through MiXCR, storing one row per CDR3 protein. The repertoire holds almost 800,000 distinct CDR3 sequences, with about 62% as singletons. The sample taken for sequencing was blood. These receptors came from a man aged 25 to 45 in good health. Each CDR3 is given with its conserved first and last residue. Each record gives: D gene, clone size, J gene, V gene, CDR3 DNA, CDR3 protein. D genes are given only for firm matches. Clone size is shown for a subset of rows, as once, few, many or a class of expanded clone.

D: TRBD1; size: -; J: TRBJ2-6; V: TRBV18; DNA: TGTGCCAGCTCACCGTCAGGGGGCTCTGGGGCCAACGTCCTGACTTTC; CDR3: CASSPSGGSGANVLTF
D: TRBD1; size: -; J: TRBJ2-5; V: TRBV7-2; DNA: TGTGCCAGCAGCTTAGCATTCAAGGGACAGGGGTTGGAGACCCAGTACTTC; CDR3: CASSLAFKGQGLETQYF
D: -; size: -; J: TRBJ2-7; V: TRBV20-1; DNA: TGCAGTGCTATGGGGGCTTACGAGCAGTACTTC; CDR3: CSAMGAYEQYF
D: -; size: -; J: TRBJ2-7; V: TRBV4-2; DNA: TGTGCCAGCAGCCAAGAAACTAGCCGGGACGAGCAGTACTTC; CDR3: CASSQETSRDEQYF
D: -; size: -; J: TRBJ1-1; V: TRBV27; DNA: TGTGCCAGCAGTTTATCAGCGGGCGGTGAAAGCACTGAAGCTTTCTTT; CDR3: CASSLSAGGESTEAFF
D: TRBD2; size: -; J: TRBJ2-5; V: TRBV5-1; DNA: TGCGCCAGCAGCTTGGACGGGACTAGCCTCGAGACCCAGTACTTC; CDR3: CASSLDGTSLETQYF
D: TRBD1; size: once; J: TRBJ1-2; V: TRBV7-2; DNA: TGTGCCAGCAGCCAGGGGACAGCAGAAGGGCTACAATCGGGCTACACCTTC; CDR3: CASSQGTAEGLQSGYTF
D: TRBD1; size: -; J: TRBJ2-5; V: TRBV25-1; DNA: TGTGCCAGCAGTGAATTGGGTCTACAGGGGGCAGGAACCTACAATGAGCAGTACTTC; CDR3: CASSELGLQGAGTYNEQYF
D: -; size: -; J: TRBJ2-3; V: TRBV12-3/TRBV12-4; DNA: TGTGCCAGCAGTTACCTCCGGGGGGCGGATACGCAGTATTTT; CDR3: CASSYLRGADTQYF
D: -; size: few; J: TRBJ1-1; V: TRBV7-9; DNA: TGTGCCAGCAGCTTTCCGAACACTGAAGCTTTCTTT; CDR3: CASSFPNTEAFF
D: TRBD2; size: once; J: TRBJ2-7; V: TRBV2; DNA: TGTGCCAGCAGGGGACTAGCGGGAGGAGTCGAGCAGTACTTC; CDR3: CASRGLAGGVEQYF
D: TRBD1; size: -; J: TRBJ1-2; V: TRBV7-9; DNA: TGTGCCAGCAGAGGCGGGACAGGGGTGGCTCAGGGCTACACCTTC; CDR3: CASRGGTGVAQGYTF
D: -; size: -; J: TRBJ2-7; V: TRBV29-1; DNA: TGCAGCGTTCGCTCCCCTTCCTACGAGCAGTACTTC; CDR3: CSVRSPSYEQYF
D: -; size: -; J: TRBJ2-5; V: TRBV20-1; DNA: TGCAGTGCTAGAGATCAGAGGGTGCAGGGGACCCAGTACTTC; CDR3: CSARDQRVQGTQYF
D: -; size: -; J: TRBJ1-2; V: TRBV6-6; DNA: TGTGCCAGCAGTTACATGACAGGATCAAATGGCTACACCTTC; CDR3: CASSYMTGSNGYTF
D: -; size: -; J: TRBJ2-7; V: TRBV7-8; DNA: TGTGCCAGCAGCTTAGTCGGAGGGACAGCCACCTACGAGCAGTACTTC; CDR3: CASSLVGGTATYEQYF
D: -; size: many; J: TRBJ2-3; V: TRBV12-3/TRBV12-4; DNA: TGTGCCAGCAGTCCGGGACGGTTAGATACGCAGTATTTT; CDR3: CASSPGRLDTQYF
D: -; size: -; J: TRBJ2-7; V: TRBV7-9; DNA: TGTGCCAGCAGCTTATTCCGGGCAGGGGAAGGCGAGCAGTACTTC; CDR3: CASSLFRAGEGEQYF
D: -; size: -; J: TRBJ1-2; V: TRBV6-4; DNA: TGTGCCAGCAGTGACTCGGGTTCGGGATCTATCTATGGCTACACCTTC; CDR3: CASSDSGSGSIYGYTF
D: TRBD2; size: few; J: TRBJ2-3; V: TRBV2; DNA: TGTGCCAGCAGCCTGACTAGCGGGGGGGAAGATACGCAGTATTTT; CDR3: CASSLTSGGEDTQYF
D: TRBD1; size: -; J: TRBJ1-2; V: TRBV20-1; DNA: TGCAGTGCTTCCACCAGACAGGGGGCGAACTATGGCTACACCTTC; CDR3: CSASTRQGANYGYTF
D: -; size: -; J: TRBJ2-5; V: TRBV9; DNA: TGTGCCAGCAGCGTAGGTCCAGGCGGGGTTGTGGAGACCCAGTACTTC; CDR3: CASSVGPGGVVETQYF
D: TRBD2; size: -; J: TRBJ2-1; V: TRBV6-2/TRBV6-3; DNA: TGTGCCAGCAGTTCCGGACTAGCGGGGAGTAATGAGCAGTTCTTC; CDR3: CASSSGLAGSNEQFF
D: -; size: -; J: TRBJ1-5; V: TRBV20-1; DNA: TGCAGTGCTTTTCAGGACGGGGGAGGGGATCAGCCCCAGCATTTT; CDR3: CSAFQDGGGDQPQHF
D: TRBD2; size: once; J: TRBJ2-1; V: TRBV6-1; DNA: TGTGCCAGCAGTGAAGTGTGGAAGCGGGGGCTGGGAAATGAGCAGTTCTTC; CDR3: CASSEVWKRGLGNEQFF
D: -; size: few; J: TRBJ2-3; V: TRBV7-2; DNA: TGTGCCAGCAGCTTAGTTAAGACCTTGACAGATACGCAGTATTTT; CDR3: CASSLVKTLTDTQYF
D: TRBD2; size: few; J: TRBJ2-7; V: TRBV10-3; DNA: TGTGCCATAGGGCTAAGCGGGGGAACCTACGAGCAGTACTTC; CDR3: CAIGLSGGTYEQYF
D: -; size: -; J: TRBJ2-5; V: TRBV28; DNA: TGTGCCAGCAGCCACCAATTTGGGGAGACCCAGTACTTC; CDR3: CASSHQFGETQYF
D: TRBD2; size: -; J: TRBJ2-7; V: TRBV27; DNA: TGTGCCAGCAGTTTCAGCGGGACCTACAATGAGCAGTACTTC; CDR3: CASSFSGTYNEQYF
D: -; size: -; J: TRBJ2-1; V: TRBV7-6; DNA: TGTGCCAGCAGCTTAGAGGTCGGGCGGACGAGCTCCTACAATGAGCAGTTCTTC; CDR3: CASSLEVGRTSSYNEQFF
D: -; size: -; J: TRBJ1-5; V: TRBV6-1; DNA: TGTGCCAGCAGTGAAGCGGTTGGGGCGCTCAATCAGCCCCAGCATTTT; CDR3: CASSEAVGALNQPQHF
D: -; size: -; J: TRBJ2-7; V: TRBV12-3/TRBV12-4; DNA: TGTGCCAGCAGTCGACTAGTGGGGGCCTACGAGCAGTACTTC; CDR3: CASSRLVGAYEQYF
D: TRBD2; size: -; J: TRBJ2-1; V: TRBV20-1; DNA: TGCAGTGTATCCTCCGGACTAGCAGACAATGAGCAGTTCTTC; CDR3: CSVSSGLADNEQFF
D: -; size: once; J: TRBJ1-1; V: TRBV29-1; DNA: TGCAGCGCACAGGGTGAGATGAACACTGAAGCTTTCTTT; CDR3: CSAQGEMNTEAFF
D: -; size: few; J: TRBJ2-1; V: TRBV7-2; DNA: TGTGCCAGCAGCCCCCGAGCGCGGAGGGCCCCTTACAATGAGCAGTTCTTC; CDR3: CASSPRARRAPYNEQFF
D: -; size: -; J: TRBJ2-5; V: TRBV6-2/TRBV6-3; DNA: TGTGCCAGCGGACCGTTCGCTTGGGAGACCCAGTACTTC; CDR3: CASGPFAWETQYF
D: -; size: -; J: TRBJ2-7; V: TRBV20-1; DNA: TGCAGTGCCCCATACAGCCTCGGTAGGGACGAGCAGTACTTC; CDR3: CSAPYSLGRDEQYF
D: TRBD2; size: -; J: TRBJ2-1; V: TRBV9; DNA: TGTGCCAGCAGCGTAGCTGGAGGGGCGGGAGGGCCTTACAATGAGCAGTTCTTC; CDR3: CASSVAGGAGGPYNEQFF
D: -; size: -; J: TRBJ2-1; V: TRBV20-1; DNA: TGCAGTGCTAGAGATGAGGCGAAACCGGGGGCTAGGGATGAGCAGTTCTTC; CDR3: CSARDEAKPGARDEQFF
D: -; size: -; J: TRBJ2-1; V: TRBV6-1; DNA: TGTGCCAGCAGTGAAGGAGTATATGGGGTCGGCTCCTACAATGAGCAGTTCTTC; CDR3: CASSEGVYGVGSYNEQFF
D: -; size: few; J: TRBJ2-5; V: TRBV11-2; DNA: TGTGCCAGCAGCTCTGAACTTAGCGCAAAAGAGACCCAGTACTTC; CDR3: CASSSELSAKETQYF
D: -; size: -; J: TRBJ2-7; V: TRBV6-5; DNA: TGTGCCAGCAGTGATCAAGGGTCCTACGAGCAGTACTTC; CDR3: CASSDQGSYEQYF
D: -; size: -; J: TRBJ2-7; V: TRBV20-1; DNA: TGCAGTGCTAGAGATTGGGAGGCCGAGCAGTACTTC; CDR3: CSARDWEAEQYF
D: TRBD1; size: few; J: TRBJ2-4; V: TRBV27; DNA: TGTGCCAGCTCAGACAGGGGGCGTACCAAAAACATTCAGTACTTC; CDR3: CASSDRGRTKNIQYF